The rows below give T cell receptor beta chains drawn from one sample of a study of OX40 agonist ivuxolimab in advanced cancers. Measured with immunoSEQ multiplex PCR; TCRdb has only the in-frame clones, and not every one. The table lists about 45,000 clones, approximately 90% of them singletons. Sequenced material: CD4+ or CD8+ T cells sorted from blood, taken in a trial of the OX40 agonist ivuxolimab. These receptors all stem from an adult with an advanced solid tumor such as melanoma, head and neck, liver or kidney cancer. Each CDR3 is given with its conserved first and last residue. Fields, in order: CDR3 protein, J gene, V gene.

CASSSGGETQYF | TRBJ2-5 | TRBV9
CSAVTGAGSRYF | TRBJ2-7 | TRBV29-1
CASSSVGGSGSTDTQYF | TRBJ2-3 | TRBV13
CASSYWTGGAGELFF | TRBJ2-2 | TRBV6-5
CASSNRERSQPQHF | TRBJ1-5 | TRBV6-5
CASLRSGRSSYEQYF | TRBJ2-7 | TRBV28
CASRGRPGLADRQLPDTQYF | TRBJ2-3 | TRBV9
CATGLALNYEQYF | TRBJ2-7 | TRBV6-1
CASSVLRAASYEQYF | TRBJ2-7 | TRBV2
CASSDQQVYTEAFF | TRBJ1-1 | TRBV2
CASRDLQGGDYGYTF | TRBJ1-2 | TRBV5-6
CASSEVRVEPQHF | TRBJ1-5 | TRBV6-1
CASSLGLQGSKTEAFF | TRBJ1-1 | TRBV7-9
CASSFGHNEQFF | TRBJ2-1 | TRBV27
CASSSLEGDSSYNEQFF | TRBJ2-1 | TRBV5-1
CASSWDRVNGYTF | TRBJ1-2 | TRBV5-6
CSVDGSREVGYTF | TRBJ1-2 | TRBV29-1
CASTQPGLAEFTDTQYF | TRBJ2-3 | TRBV7-8
CASSQREDNPTQYF | TRBJ2-5 | TRBV23-1
CASSPRLAGDSSYEQYF | TRBJ2-7 | TRBV9
CASSQTMGSYEQYF | TRBJ2-7 | TRBV4-1
CASSLGGGDEQYF | TRBJ2-7 | TRBV7-6
CASSHLTYNYEKLFF | TRBJ1-4 | TRBV4-1
CATSRVRTSVSDTQYF | TRBJ2-3 | TRBV15
CASSEVSYNEQFF | TRBJ2-1 | TRBV2
CASSSIPDAAGYTF | TRBJ1-2 | TRBV7-9
CASSPWNMNTEAFF | TRBJ1-1 | TRBV6-5
CASSSAVGPDGELFF | TRBJ2-2 | TRBV27
CASSRGDEQFF | TRBJ2-1 | TRBV10-2
CAIRANPSSTDTQYF | TRBJ2-3 | TRBV10-3
CASSLRGAGNEQFF | TRBJ2-1 | TRBV27
CASSARGLREFSRETQYF | TRBJ2-5 | TRBV5-5
CASSPRYGSGDEQFF | TRBJ2-1 | TRBV28
CASSEQTGELAVTSYEQYF | TRBJ2-7 | TRBV6-1
CASSEHWTGVTNQPQHF | TRBJ1-5 | TRBV6-1
CASTNSYNEQFF | TRBJ2-1 | TRBV27
CASSYPGTANTGELFF | TRBJ2-2 | TRBV28
CASTQGVINYGYTF | TRBJ1-2 | TRBV9
CASSLWTGTYEQYF | TRBJ2-7 | TRBV5-6
CASSASGRVSYEQYF | TRBJ2-7 | TRBV19
CASSQDSYNEKLFF | TRBJ1-4 | TRBV18
CAWSGPAYEQYF | TRBJ2-7 | TRBV30